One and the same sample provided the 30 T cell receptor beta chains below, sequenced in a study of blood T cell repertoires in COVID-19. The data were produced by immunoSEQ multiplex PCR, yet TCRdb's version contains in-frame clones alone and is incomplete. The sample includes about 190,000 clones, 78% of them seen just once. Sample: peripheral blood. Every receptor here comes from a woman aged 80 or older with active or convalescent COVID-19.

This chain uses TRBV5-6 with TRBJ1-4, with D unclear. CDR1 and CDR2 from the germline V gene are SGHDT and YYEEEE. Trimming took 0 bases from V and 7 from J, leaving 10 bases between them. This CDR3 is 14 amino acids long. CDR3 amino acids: CASSLGRMGEKLFF. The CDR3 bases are TGTGCCAGCAGCTTGGGCAGGATGGGTGAAAAACTGTTTTTT.

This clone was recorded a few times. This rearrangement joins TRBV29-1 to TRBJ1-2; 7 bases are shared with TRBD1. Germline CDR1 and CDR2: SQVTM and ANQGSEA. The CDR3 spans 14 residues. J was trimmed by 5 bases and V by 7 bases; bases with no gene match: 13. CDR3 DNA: TGCAGCGCCCTAGTGTCAGGGGGAGGATATGGCTACACCTTC. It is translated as CSALVSGGGYGYTF.

Here the CDR3 DNA reads TGTGCCAGCAGTTTTATCGGCGAAGTAAAGACAGAAGCTTTCTTT. Its translation: CASSFIGEVKTEAFF. The chain couples TRBV28 to TRBJ1-1; D gene uncertain. The V gene's germline CDR1 is MDHEN and CDR2 SYDVKM. Trimming shortened V by 3 bases and J by 8 bases, and 19 bases separated the two germline ends. This CDR3 comprises 15 residues.

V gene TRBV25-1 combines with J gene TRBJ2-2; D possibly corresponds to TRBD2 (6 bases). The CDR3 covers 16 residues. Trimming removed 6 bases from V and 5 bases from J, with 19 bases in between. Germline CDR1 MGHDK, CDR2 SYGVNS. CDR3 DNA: TGTGCCAGCAGCGTCGGGGGTGTTCTAGTGACCGGGGAGCTGTTTTTT. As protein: CASSVGGVLVTGELFF.

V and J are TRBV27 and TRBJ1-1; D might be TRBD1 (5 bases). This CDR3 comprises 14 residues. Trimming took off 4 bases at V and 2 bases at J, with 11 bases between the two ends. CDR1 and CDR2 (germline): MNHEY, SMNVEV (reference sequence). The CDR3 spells CASSSPTGNTEAFF. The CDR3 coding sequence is TGTGCCAGCAGTTCGCCAACAGGAAACACTGAAGCTTTCTTT.

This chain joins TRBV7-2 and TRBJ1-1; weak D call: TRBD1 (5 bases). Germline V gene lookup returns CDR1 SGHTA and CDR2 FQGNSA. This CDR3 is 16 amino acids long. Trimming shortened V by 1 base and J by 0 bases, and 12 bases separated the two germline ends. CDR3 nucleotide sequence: TGTGCCAGCAGCTTAGGGCCGGGGGTAATGAACACTGAAGCTTTCTTT. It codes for CASSLGPGVMNTEAFF.

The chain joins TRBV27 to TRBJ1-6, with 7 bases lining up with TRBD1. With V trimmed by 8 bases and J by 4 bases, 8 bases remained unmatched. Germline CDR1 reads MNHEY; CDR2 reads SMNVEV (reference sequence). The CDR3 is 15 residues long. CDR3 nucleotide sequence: TGTGCCAGCCGAGCTGGGGGACAGTATAATTCACCCCTCCACTTT. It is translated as CASRAGGQYNSPLHF.

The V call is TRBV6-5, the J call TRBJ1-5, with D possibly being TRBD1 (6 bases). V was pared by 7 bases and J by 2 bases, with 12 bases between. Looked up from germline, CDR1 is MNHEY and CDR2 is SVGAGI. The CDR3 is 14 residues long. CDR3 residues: CASKRGFGNQPQHF. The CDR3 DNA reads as TGTGCCAGCAAAAGGGGGTTCGGCAATCAGCCCCAGCATTTT.

Here the CDR3 reads CATSDPGQSSNQPQHF. The CDR3 DNA follows: TGTGCCACCAGTGATCCCGGACAGTCGAGCAATCAGCCCCAGCATTTT. V gene TRBV24-1 combines with J gene TRBJ1-5, with D maybe TRBD1 (6 bases). The germline CDR1 and CDR2 sequences are KGHDR and SFDVKD. CDR3 size: 16 residues. The V gene lost 3 bases and the J gene lost 1 base, with 12 bases spanning the gap.

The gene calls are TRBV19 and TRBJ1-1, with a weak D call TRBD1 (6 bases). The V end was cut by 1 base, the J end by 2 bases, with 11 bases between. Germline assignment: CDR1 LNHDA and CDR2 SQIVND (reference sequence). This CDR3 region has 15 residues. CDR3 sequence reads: CASSIAPGQNTEAFF. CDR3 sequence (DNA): TGTGCCAGTAGTATAGCTCCGGGACAAAACACTGAAGCTTTCTTT.

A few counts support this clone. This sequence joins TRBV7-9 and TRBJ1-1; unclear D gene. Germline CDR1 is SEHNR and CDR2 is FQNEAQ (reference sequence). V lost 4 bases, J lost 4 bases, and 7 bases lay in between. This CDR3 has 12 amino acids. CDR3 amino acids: CASSSPPTEAFF. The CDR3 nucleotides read TGTGCCAGCAGCTCTCCCCCCACTGAAGCTTTCTTT.

The CDR3 loop reads CATTGGVTYNEQFF. The CDR3, as DNA: TGTGCCACCACTGGCGGGGTAACCTACAATGAGCAGTTCTTC. This chain uses TRBV10-3 with TRBJ2-1; D might be TRBD2 (6 bases). Germline values: CDR1 ENHRY, CDR2 SYGVKD. V was cut by 10 bases and J by 2 bases, with 15 bases left in between. The CDR3 has 14 residues.

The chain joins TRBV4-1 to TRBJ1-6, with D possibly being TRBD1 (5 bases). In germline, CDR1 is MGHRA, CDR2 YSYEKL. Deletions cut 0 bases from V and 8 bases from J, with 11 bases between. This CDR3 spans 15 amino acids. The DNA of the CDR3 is TGCGCCAGCAGCCAAGATAAGGGGTCCTATTCACCCCTCCACTTT. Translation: CASSQDKGSYSPLHF.

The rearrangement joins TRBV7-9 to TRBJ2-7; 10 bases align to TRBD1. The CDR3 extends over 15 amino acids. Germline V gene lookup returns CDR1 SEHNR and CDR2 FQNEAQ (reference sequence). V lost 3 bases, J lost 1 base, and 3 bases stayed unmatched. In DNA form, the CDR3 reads TGTGCCAGCAGCTTCGGGACAGGGGAATCCTACGAGCAGTACTTC. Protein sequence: CASSFGTGESYEQYF.

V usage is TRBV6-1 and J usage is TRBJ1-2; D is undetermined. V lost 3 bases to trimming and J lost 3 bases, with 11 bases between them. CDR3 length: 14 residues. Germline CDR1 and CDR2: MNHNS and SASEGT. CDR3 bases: TGTGCCAGCAGTGAGTCACAGAGATACTATGGCTACACCTTC. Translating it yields CASSESQRYYGYTF.

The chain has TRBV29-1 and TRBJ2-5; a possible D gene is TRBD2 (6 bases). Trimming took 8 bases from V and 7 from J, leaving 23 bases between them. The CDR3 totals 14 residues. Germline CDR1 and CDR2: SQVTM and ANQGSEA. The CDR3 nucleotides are TGCAGCACGCCGGGACTCCTGGTTGGTGGGACCCAGTACTTC. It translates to CSTPGLLVGGTQYF.

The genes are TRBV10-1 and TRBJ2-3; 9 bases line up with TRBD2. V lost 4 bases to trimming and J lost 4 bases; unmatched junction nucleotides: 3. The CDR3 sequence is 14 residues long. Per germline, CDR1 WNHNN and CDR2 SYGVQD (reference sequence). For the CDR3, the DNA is TGCGCCAGCAGTGCGGCTAGCGGGGCAGATACGCAGTATTTT. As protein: CASSAASGADTQYF.

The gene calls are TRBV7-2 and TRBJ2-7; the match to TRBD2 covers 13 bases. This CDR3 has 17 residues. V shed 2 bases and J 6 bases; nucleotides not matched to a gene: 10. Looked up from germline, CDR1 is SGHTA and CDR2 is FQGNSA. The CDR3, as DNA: TGTGCCAGCAGCTTATTAATACTAGCGGGGGGGCTCGGCGAGCAGTACTTC. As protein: CASSLLILAGGLGEQYF.

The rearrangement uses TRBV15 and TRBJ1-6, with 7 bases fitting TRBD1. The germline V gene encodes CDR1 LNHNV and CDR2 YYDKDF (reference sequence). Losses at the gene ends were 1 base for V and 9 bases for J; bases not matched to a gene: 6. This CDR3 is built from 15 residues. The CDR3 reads CATSRGQGMSSPLHF. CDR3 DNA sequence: TGTGCCACCAGCAGAGGACAGGGAATGAGTTCACCCCTCCACTTT.

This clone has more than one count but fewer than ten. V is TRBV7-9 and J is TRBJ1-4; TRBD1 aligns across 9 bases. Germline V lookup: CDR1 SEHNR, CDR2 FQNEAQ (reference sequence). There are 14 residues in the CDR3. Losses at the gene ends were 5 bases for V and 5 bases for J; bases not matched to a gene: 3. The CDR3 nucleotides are TGTGCCAGCAGCACAACAGGGGGCAATGAAAAACTGTTTTTT. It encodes CASSTTGGNEKLFF.

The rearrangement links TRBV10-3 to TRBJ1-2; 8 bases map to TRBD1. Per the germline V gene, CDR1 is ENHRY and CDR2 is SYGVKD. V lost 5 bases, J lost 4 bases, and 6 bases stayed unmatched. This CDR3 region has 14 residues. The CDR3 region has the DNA TGTGCCATCAGTTTTGACAGGGGACCCTATGGCTACACCTTC. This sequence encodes CAISFDRGPYGYTF.

This CDR3 reads CASSQGQGAGEQYF. The CDR3 DNA sequence: TGCGCCAGCAGCCAAGGACAGGGGGCGGGCGAGCAGTACTTC. The genes are TRBV4-1 and TRBJ2-7; 10 bases are a match to TRBD1. V was clipped by 1 base and J by 6 bases; unmatched bases: 3. In germline, CDR1 is MGHRA, CDR2 YSYEKL. The CDR3 runs to 14 residues.

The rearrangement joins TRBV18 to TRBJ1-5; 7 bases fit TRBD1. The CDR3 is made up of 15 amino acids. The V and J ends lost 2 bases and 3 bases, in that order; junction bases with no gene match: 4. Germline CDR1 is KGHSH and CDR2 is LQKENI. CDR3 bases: TGTGCCAGCTCACCATTCGGACAGGCCAATCAGCCCCAGCATTTT. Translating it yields CASSPFGQANQPQHF.

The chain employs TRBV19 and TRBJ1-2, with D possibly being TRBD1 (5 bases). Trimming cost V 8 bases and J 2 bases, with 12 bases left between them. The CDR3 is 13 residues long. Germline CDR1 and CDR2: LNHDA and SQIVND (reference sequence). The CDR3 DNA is TGTGCCAGTCGGACCAGGGCAAACTATGGCTACACCTTC. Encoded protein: CASRTRANYGYTF.

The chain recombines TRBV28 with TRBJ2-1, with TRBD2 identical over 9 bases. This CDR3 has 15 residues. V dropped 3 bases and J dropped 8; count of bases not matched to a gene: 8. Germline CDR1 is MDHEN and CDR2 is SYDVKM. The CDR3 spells CASSFRAGGLDEQFF. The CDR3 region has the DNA TGTGCCAGCAGTTTCCGAGCGGGGGGCCTCGATGAGCAGTTCTTC.

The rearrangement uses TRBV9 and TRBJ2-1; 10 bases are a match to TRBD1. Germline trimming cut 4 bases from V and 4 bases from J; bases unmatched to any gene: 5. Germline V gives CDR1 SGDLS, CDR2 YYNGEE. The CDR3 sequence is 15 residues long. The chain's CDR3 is CASSLTGGPYNEQFF. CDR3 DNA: TGTGCCAGCAGCCTGACAGGGGGCCCATACAATGAGCAGTTCTTC.

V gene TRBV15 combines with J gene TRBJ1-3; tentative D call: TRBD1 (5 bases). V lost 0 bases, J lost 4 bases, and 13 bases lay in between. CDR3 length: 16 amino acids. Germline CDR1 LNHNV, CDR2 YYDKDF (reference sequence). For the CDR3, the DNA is TGTGCCACCAGCAGAGACAGGGTGCGAGGAGGAAACACCATATATTTT. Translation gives CATSRDRVRGGNTIYF.

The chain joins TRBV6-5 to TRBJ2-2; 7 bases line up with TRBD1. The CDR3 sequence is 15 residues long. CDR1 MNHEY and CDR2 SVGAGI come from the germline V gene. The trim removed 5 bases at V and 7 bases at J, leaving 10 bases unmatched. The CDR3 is CASSLTGYSVGELFF. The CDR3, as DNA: TGTGCCAGCAGTCTGACAGGGTATAGCGTCGGGGAGCTGTTTTTT.

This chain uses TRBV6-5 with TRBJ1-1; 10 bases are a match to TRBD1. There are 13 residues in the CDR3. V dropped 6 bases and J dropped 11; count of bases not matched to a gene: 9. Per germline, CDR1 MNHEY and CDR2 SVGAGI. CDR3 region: CASRGGQGLYAFF. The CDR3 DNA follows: TGTGCCAGCAGGGGGGGACAGGGGTTGTATGCTTTCTTT.

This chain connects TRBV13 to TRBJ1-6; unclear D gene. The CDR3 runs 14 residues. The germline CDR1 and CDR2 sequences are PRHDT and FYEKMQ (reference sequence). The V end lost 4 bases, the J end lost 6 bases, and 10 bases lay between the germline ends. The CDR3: CASSSRRANSPLHF. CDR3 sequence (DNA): TGTGCCAGCAGCTCCAGGAGGGCTAATTCACCCCTCCACTTT.